This note documents a single TCR beta chain sequence. Its antigen is unknown. This sample is part of a study of T cells after yellow fever vaccination. Overall study context: Some fractions had low cell numbers, and these were prepared with SMART-Seq v4 Ultra Low Input.

Findings and caveats of the study: Few clonotypes appeared in both CD4 and CD8 compartments.

A process of 5'RACE template switching, which added a universal primer site and UMIs, was used to make TCR cDNA. Each CDR3 protein gets one entry after TCRdb re-called the 5' RACE reads with MiXCR. The repertoire holds roughly 330,000 distinct CDR3 sequences, with approximately 3.9% as singletons. This CDR3 comprises 19 residues. The V gene's germline CDR1 is ENHRY and CDR2 SYGVKD. Losses at the gene ends were 4 bases for V and 2 bases for J; bases not matched to a gene: 14. This receptor was obtained from a man aged 18-30 years who received the YFV17D yellow fever vaccine. The material was PBMCs, obtained 5 days after the yellow fever booster vaccination. V usage is TRBV10-3 and J usage is TRBJ2-3; 11 bases line up with TRBD2. This CDR3 is CAISAPSTTGLAATDTQYF. In DNA form, the CDR3 reads TGTGCCATCAGTGCCCCCTCCACTACGGGACTAGCGGCCACAGATACGCAGTATTTT.